These 31 T cell receptor beta chains were sequenced from one sample in a study of T cells after yellow fever vaccination. One entry per CDR3 protein results from TCRdb running MiXCR on the 5' RACE reads. The sample consists of about 400,000 distinct CDR3 sequences, 6.2% of them appearing once. The material sequenced was PBMCs, taken 5 days after the yellow fever booster vaccination. These TCRs come from a young man who received the YFV17D yellow fever vaccine.

This clonotype has more than one count but fewer than ten. The chain employs TRBV29-1 and TRBJ2-6; D remains unclear. Germline CDR1 and CDR2: SQVTM and ANQGSEA. Deletions cut 7 bases from V and 1 base from J, with 5 bases between. The CDR3 contains 12 residues. Written as DNA, the CDR3 is TGCAGCGCCCGTTCTGGGGCCAACGTCCTGACTTTC. Translating gives CSARSGANVLTF.

This clonotype was seen more than once but under ten times. The chain is built from TRBV7-2 and TRBJ2-5; 9 bases are shared with TRBD1. The CDR3 runs 15 residues. J gave up 4 bases and V 4 bases, and 7 bases lay outside the gene matches. Germline V gene lookup returns CDR1 SGHTA and CDR2 FQGNSA. The CDR3 nucleotides read TGTGCCAGCAGCTCAACGTACAGGGGGCCAGAGACCCAGTACTTC. Translating gives CASSSTYRGPETQYF.

This clonotype was seen more than once but under ten times. No conserved phenylalanine or tryptophan is present at the end of the CDR3, so a read error is the likely explanation. It is unclear where the CDR3 begins or ends on the DNA, so no DNA is shown, and the CDR3 is as TCRdb lists it. The CDR3 here is CASSFVGDRGIL. This chain uses TRBV5-5 with TRBJ2-7; TRBD1 reflects the table's D call only, with no check against the DNA. CDR1 and CDR2 from the germline V gene are SGHKS and YYEKEE (reference sequence). The CDR3 contains 12 residues when both ends are counted.

This clonotype showed up many times. This chain links TRBV7-2 with TRBJ2-3; 9 nucleotides align to TRBD2. The CDR3 is 15 residues long. Germline loops: CDR1 SGHTA, CDR2 FQGNSA. Trimming took 7 bases from V and 1 from J; bases not matched to a gene: 6. CDR3 residues: CASNPSGMGTDTQYF. The DNA for the CDR3 is TGTGCCAGCAACCCTAGCGGGATGGGCACAGATACGCAGTATTTT.

This clonotype was detected only a few times. The rearrangement uses TRBV12-3 or TRBV12-4 and TRBJ2-2; either TRBD1 or TRBD2 may fit D (5 bases each). Trimming removed 5 bases at V and 4 bases at J, with 11 bases between. This CDR3 is 14 amino acids long. This chain's CDR3 is CASSEGGGTGELFF. The CDR3 DNA reads TGTGCCAGCAGTGAAGGTGGGGGCACCGGGGAGCTGTTTTTT.

This chain connects TRBV30 to TRBJ1-2, with no clear D. Germline V gives CDR1 GTSNPN, CDR2 SVGIG (reference sequence). V lost 2 bases, J lost 8 bases, and 9 bases lay in between. This CDR3 is built from 11 residues. CDR3 amino acids: CAWSRIAGYTF. The CDR3 DNA reads TGTGCCTGGAGTAGAATAGCGGGCTACACCTTC.

This clonotype was counted only a few times. In nucleotides, the CDR3 is TGTGCCAGCAGCCCCTTTCTAGCGGGGTTCTACGAGCAGTACTTC. It specifies CASSPFLAGFYEQYF. J is TRBJ2-7 and V is TRBV3-1, with TRBD2 identical over 9 bases. Germline values: CDR1 LGHDT, CDR2 YNNKEL (reference sequence). The CDR3 has 15 amino acids. V shed 4 bases, J shed 3 bases, and the junction held 7 bases outside the gene matches.

This chain connects TRBV29-1 to TRBJ2-7; 13 bases match TRBD2. CDR3 size: 13 residues. The germline gives CDR1 SQVTM, CDR2 ANQGSEA. CDR3: CIAGTSGTYEQYF. CDR3 DNA: TGCATCGCCGGGACTAGCGGGACATACGAGCAGTACTTC.

This clonotype was observed a few times. This sequence joins TRBV4-3 and TRBJ2-3; the D call may be TRBD1 or TRBD2 (6 bases each). Per the germline V gene, CDR1 is LGHNA and CDR2 is YSLEER. This CDR3 comprises 15 residues. The V and J ends lost 4 bases and 1 base respectively, with 12 bases between them. CDR3 DNA: TGCGCCAGCAGCCTCTCGGGGGCCCGCACAGATACGCAGTATTTT. This codes for CASSLSGARTDTQYF.

The sample holds a few counts of this clonotype. The chain links TRBV7-2 to TRBJ2-1, with D possibly matching TRBD2 (5 bases). Germline V CDR1 and CDR2: SGHTA, FQGNSA. The CDR3 runs 15 residues. V lost 4 bases to trimming and J lost 6 bases, with 16 bases between them. This CDR3 reads CASSWMAGGINEQFF. The CDR3 DNA sequence: TGTGCCAGCAGCTGGATGGCGGGTGGAATCAATGAGCAGTTCTTC.

The gene calls are TRBV7-2 and TRBJ2-1, with 9 bases fitting TRBD2. Losses at the gene ends were 6 bases for V and 10 bases for J; bases not matched to a gene: 16. The CDR3 is 16 residues long. Per germline, CDR1 SGHTA and CDR2 FQGNSA. Here the CDR3 DNA reads TGTGCCAGCAGGCGTAAGCGGGAGGTTGGCTCCGTAGAGCAGTTCTTC. Amino acid sequence: CASRRKREVGSVEQFF. Full variable domain (rest looked up from reference TRBV7-2 and TRBJ2-1): GAGVSQSPSNKVTEKGKDVELRCDPISGHTALYWYRQSLGQGLEFLIYFQGNSAPDKSGLPSDRFSAERTGGSVSTLTIQRTQQEDSAVYLCASRRKREVGSVEQFFGPGTRLTVL.

This clonotype was seen ten or more times. CDR3 loop: CASSLRLGGETQYF. The DNA for the CDR3 is TGTGCCAGCAGTTTAAGGCTAGGTGGCGAGACCCAGTACTTC. The gene calls are TRBV27 and TRBJ2-5; D unresolved. The CDR3 sequence is 14 residues long. Trimming took 2 bases from V and 5 from J, leaving 12 bases between them. CDR1 MNHEY and CDR2 SMNVEV come from the germline V gene (reference sequence).

There are a few counts of this clonotype. The gene calls are TRBV20-1 and TRBJ2-1; D is unclear. Germline loops: CDR1 DFQATT, CDR2 SNEGSKA (reference sequence). The V end lost 6 bases, the J end lost 5 bases, and 14 bases lay between the germline ends. CDR3 length equals 13 residues. This CDR3 reads CSARPSLNNEQFF. In nucleotides, the CDR3 is TGCAGTGCCCGCCCCTCGCTGAACAATGAGCAGTTCTTC.

This clonotype was counted at least ten times. CDR3 nucleotide sequence: TGCGCCAGCACGGAGGGCGGGAACCCCTACGAGCAGTACTTC. This sequence encodes CASTEGGNPYEQYF. The V gene is TRBV5-1, the J gene TRBJ2-7, with a weak D call TRBD2 (6 bases). V dropped 6 bases and J dropped 2 bases, with 15 bases sitting between them. This CDR3 has 14 residues. Germline V gene lookup returns CDR1 SGHRS and CDR2 YFSETQ.

This chain uses TRBV19 with TRBJ2-3; 12 bases line up with TRBD2. The CDR3 runs 15 residues. The germline V gene encodes CDR1 LNHDA and CDR2 SQIVND (reference sequence). The V and J ends lost 3 bases and 5 bases, in that order; junction bases with no gene match: 3. CDR3 in DNA: TGTGCCAGTAGTATTGGACTAGCGGGGCAAGATACGCAGTATTTT. Translating gives CASSIGLAGQDTQYF.

This sequence joins TRBV5-1 and TRBJ2-2; D is undetermined. CDR1 and CDR2 from the germline V gene are SGHRS and YFSETQ. V lost 5 bases to trimming and J lost 6 bases, with 14 bases between them. CDR3 size: 14 residues. The CDR3: CASRASEVAGELFF. Here the CDR3 DNA reads TGCGCCAGCAGGGCTTCGGAAGTTGCCGGGGAGCTGTTTTTT.

This clonotype was recorded many times. V gene TRBV12-5 combines with J gene TRBJ2-7, with TRBD1 identical over 11 bases. The CDR3 has 17 residues. V dropped 2 bases and J dropped 2; count of bases not matched to a gene: 8. Germline loops: CDR1 LGHNT, CDR2 FRNRAP. CDR3 DNA sequence: TGTGCTAGTGGTTTGTCATACGGACAGGGGGCAACCTACGAGCAGTACTTC. Amino acids: CASGLSYGQGATYEQYF.

This clonotype was seen a handful of times. The chain joins TRBV5-1 to TRBJ1-5, with 7 bases fitting TRBD1. Looked up from germline, CDR1 is SGHRS and CDR2 is YFSETQ. With V trimmed by 4 bases and J by 8 bases, 12 bases remained unmatched. The CDR3 is made up of 15 amino acids. The CDR3 DNA sequence: TGCGCCAGCAGCCGGGTGGCGGGACAGAAGAAGCCCCAGCATTTT. Translated: CASSRVAGQKKPQHF. The variable domain in full, completed from reference TRBV5-1 and TRBJ1-5, reads KAGVTQTPRYLIKTRGQQVTLSCSPISGHRSVSWYQQTPGQGLQFLFEYFSETQRNKGNFPGRFSGRQFSNSRSEMNVSTLELGDSALYLCASSRVAGQKKPQHFGDGTRLSIL.

This clonotype was counted many times. The V and J genes are TRBV20-1 and TRBJ2-5, with a weak D call TRBD2 (5 bases). The CDR3 is 11 residues long. V lost 6 bases, J lost 5 bases, and 10 bases lay in between. Germline CDR1 is DFQATT and CDR2 is SNEGSKA (reference sequence). The CDR3 coding sequence is TGCAGTGCCCTCCGAGGGGAGACCCAGTACTTC. Protein sequence: CSALRGETQYF.

This clonotype was seen many times. The chain combines TRBV5-1 with TRBJ2-7, with D tentatively TRBD1 (5 bases). The ends were cut back, 0 bases at V and 0 bases at J, with 13 bases in the middle. The CDR3 is made up of 16 amino acids. Looked up from germline, CDR1 is SGHRS and CDR2 is YFSETQ. The CDR3 DNA follows: TGCGCCAGCAGCTTGGAATGGGGCGTAAGCTCCTACGAGCAGTACTTC. Translated: CASSLEWGVSSYEQYF.

This clonotype was observed many times. The J gene is TRBJ2-1, the V gene TRBV7-2; a possible D gene is TRBD2 (5 bases). Germline V gives CDR1 SGHTA, CDR2 FQGNSA. The CDR3 is made up of 15 amino acids. V gave up 2 bases and J gave up 9 bases, with 17 bases separating them. The CDR3 nucleotides are TGTGCCAGCAGCTTAATGTCCGCTAGCAGTGGTGAGCAGTTCTTC. It is translated as CASSLMSASSGEQFF.

This clonotype turned up a few times. This chain joins TRBV12-3 or TRBV12-4 and TRBJ2-2; 8 nucleotides line up with TRBD1. Unmatched junction bases numbered 1, after V lost 5 bases and J lost 5 bases. The CDR3 runs 13 residues. CDR3 loop: CASSRQGTGELFF. The DNA of the CDR3 is TGTGCCAGCAGTAGACAGGGGACCGGGGAGCTGTTTTTT.

This clonotype has at least ten counts. One end of the junction is discordant with germline, which a read error may explain. This sequence joins TRBV20-1 and TRBJ1-1, with unresolved D. Germline CDR1 and CDR2: DFQATT and SNEGSKA (reference sequence). This CDR3 spans 11 amino acids. CDR3 DNA sequence: TGCAGTGCAAGAGGGAACACTGAAGCTTTCTTT. Its translation is CSARGNTEAFF.

Ten or more counts support this clonotype. The V gene is TRBV20-1, the J gene TRBJ2-7; TRBD2 matches at 10 bases. Germline V gene sequence: CDR1 DFQATT, CDR2 SNEGSKA (reference sequence). Trimming removed 3 bases from V and 8 bases from J; junction bases left unmatched: 10. The CDR3 length is 14 residues. The DNA for the CDR3 is TGCAGTGCTAGCCCGGGACTAGCGCATGTTCAGCAGTACTTC. Its translation: CSASPGLAHVQQYF.

This clonotype showed up many times. The V gene is TRBV6-1, the J gene TRBJ1-6; maybe TRBD1 (5 bases). V lost 7 bases, J lost 7 bases, and 14 bases lay in between. This CDR3 contains 14 residues. Looked up from germline, CDR1 is MNHNS and CDR2 is SASEGT. The CDR3, as DNA: TGTGCCAGCACCTACCCGGGGCAGAATTCACCCCTCCACTTT. This gives the protein CASTYPGQNSPLHF.

This clonotype was observed many times. The V call is TRBV20-1, the J call TRBJ2-1; 7 bases match TRBD2. This CDR3 comprises 16 residues. Germline loops: CDR1 DFQATT, CDR2 SNEGSKA (reference sequence). After removal of 4 bases from V and 6 bases from J, the junction contained 15 bases not matched to a gene. The CDR3 nucleotides read TGCAGTGCTACCCCTTCGGCGGGAGAGGGAAGCAATGAGCAGTTCTTC. As protein: CSATPSAGEGSNEQFF.

This clonotype was picked up a small number of times. The V call is TRBV6-1, the J call TRBJ2-7, with TRBD2 matching over 13 bases. V was clipped by 7 bases and J by 6 bases; unmatched bases: 6. CDR3 length equals 14 residues. Germline loops: CDR1 MNHNS, CDR2 SASEGT. The CDR3 DNA sequence: TGTGCCAGCAAAGGGACTAGCGGGACACCCGAGCAGTACTTC. Protein product: CASKGTSGTPEQYF.

This clonotype was observed many times. The chain uses TRBV5-1 and TRBJ2-7; 8 bases match TRBD2. Germline CDR1 is SGHRS and CDR2 is YFSETQ. The CDR3 loop spans 16 amino acids. V dropped 0 bases and J dropped 6; count of bases not matched to a gene: 11. CDR3 DNA: TGCGCCAGCAGCTTGGGAGGAGCGGGAGCACACGGCGAGCAGTACTTC. Translating gives CASSLGGAGAHGEQYF.

There are many counts of this clonotype. The CDR3, as DNA: TGTGCCAGCAGAATCACAGGGGGTCAAGAGACCCAGTACTTC. As protein: CASRITGGQETQYF. The rearrangement uses TRBV28 and TRBJ2-5, with 8 nucleotides matching TRBD1. Trimming removed 6 bases from V and 2 bases from J; junction bases left unmatched: 5. CDR3 size: 14 residues. Germline CDR1 MDHEN, CDR2 SYDVKM.

This clonotype came up a few times. CDR3 sequence (DNA): TGCAGTGCTAGAACCGGGACAGGGGCCTACGAGCAGTACTTC. Its protein product is CSARTGTGAYEQYF. The V call is TRBV20-1, the J call TRBJ2-7; TRBD1 matches at 10 bases. Looked up from germline, CDR1 is DFQATT and CDR2 is SNEGSKA (reference sequence). The CDR3 consists of 14 residues. With V trimmed by 2 bases and J by 2 bases, 3 bases remained unmatched.

This clonotype was found many times. The chain carries TRBV4-3 and TRBJ2-3, with 7 nucleotides matching TRBD1. Germline V gene data show CDR1 as LGHNA and CDR2 as YSLEER. After removal of 2 bases from V and 2 bases from J, the junction contained 10 bases not matched to a gene. The CDR3 is 17 amino acids. The CDR3 region has the DNA TGCGCCAGCAGCCAATCACCCTCGGGACAGATCACAGATACGCAGTATTTT. This sequence encodes CASSQSPSGQITDTQYF.